This entry describes one T cell receptor (beta chain). This clone was recorded once. Its antigen is currently not known. Base qualities are not provided; no much larger clone lies one nucleotide away. Its CDR3 holds 13 amino acids, cysteine through phenylalanine. Here the CDR3 DNA is all that survives: 39 bases in frame from base 1. Per the germline V gene, SGHNT is the CDR1 and YENEEA is the CDR2. Trimming leaves V shorter by 1 base and J shorter by 8 bases, with the junction holding 2 bases beyond the gene matches. The data were obtained in a study of blood T cell repertoires in COVID-19 (dated by TCRdb to the early 2020s). In terms of the full investigation: The collaborator samples originated in the United States, Italy and Spain and spanned the acute and convalescent phases of COVID-19. The prospective study material was composed of cDNA or gDNA derived from T cells, B-cell-depleted T cells, or PBMCs. Deeply sampled blood TCRbeta repertoires from subjects exposed to, actively infected with, or recovered from COVID-19 were included in the dataset. A freely available public database, intended as a resource for researchers studying the immune response to SARS-CoV-2, is where the repertoires were released. Samples were obtained from the ongoing ImmuneRACE study (first 160 participants) and from 1,254 subjects provided by 6 global collaborators. A de-identified subject ID, COVID-19 status, age in years and sex were almost always included in the sample metadata. Where available, HLA class I and class II types were obtained from metadata supplied by the sample provider rather than from assay-based typing. What the authors observed across the whole study: The amount of clinical and demographic metadata varied by source and participant and was provided uncurated.

The immunoSEQ Assay, a bias-controlled multiplex PCR, was used to amplify TCRbeta CDR3 regions from genomic DNA. The original pipeline was this. Within the assay, amplification of reference gene primers was used to estimate how many nucleated cells each sample contained. To quantify the absolute abundance of each unique TCRbeta CDR3 rearrangement, sequence reads were collapsed and filtered. For each sample, productive Simpson clonality was calculated as the square root of Simpson's diversity index over productive rearrangements. The table comes from immuneACCESS by way of TCRdb, which keeps in-frame sequences with V and J called. Part of the clones is missing from these tables; in studies checked, under half for an unresolved V gene and the rest for unknown reasons. V and J calls and clone size are copied from that table; D and trimming were computed from the DNA. This sample holds 89,000 or so clones; roughly 85% were observed only once. The ten top clones hold around 39% of the sample.

Each collaborating institution followed its own protocols to collect whole blood in K2EDTA tubes. Collaborator samples were shipped for TCRbeta analysis as frozen whole blood, isolated PBMCs, or DNA extracted from either sample type. Recombination linked TRBV11-3 to TRBJ2-3; 8 central bases correspond to TRBD2. The source is an elderly man with acute or convalescent COVID-19. The sample was peripheral blood. The DNA sequence is as follows: TGTGCCAGCAGCTTAGCGGGAGGGGGTACGCAGTATTTT. It codes for CASSLAGGGTQYF.